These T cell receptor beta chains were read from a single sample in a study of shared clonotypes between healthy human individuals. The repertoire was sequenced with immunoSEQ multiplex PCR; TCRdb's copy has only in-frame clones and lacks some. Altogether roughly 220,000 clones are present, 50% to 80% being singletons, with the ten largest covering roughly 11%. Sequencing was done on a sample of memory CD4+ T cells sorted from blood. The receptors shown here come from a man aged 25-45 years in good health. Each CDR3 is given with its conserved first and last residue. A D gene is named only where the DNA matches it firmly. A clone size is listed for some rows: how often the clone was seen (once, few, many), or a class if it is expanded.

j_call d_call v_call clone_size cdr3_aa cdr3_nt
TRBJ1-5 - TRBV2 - CASRRDTENQPQHF TGTGCCAGCAGACGGGACACAGAGAATCAGCCCCAGCATTTT
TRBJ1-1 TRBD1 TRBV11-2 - CASSRTGTGLLVAEAFF TGTGCCAGCAGCCGGACCGGGACAGGCCTCCTCGTGGCTGAAGCTTTCTTT
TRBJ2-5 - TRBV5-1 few CASRTRYSMQETQYF TGCGCCAGCAGGACACGATACTCCATGCAAGAGACCCAGTACTTC
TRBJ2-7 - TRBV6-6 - CASSYGPAYEQYF TGTGCCAGCAGTTACGGGCCAGCCTACGAGCAGTACTTC
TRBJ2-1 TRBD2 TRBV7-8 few CASRGGSAEQFF TGTGCCAGCAGGGGAGGGTCCGCTGAGCAGTTCTTC
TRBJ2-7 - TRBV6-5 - CASSPGGAFRYEQYF TGTGCTAGCAGCCCCGGGGGCGCGTTTCGCTACGAGCAGTACTTC
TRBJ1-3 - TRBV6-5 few CASSIKRDGNTIYF TGTGCCAGTAGCATTAAGAGAGACGGAAACACCATATATTTT
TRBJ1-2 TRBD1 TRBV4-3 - CASSQDLQDRVTGYTF TGCGCCAGCAGCCAAGATCTTCAGGACAGGGTCACTGGCTACACCTTC
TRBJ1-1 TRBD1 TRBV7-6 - CASSGRTGGDTEAFF TGTGCCAGCAGCGGAAGGACAGGGGGAGACACTGAAGCTTTCTTT
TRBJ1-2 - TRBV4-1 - CASSQDMGRKKPNYGYTF TGCGCCAGCAGCCAAGACATGGGCAGAAAGAAACCTAACTATGGCTACACCTTC
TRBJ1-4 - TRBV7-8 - CASSLARAGWNEKLFF TGTGCCAGCAGCTTAGCGCGGGCAGGGTGGAATGAAAAACTGTTTTTT
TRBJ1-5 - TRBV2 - CASSEVRGSHQPQHF TGTGCCAGCAGTGAAGTCCGGGGATCTCATCAGCCCCAGCATTTT
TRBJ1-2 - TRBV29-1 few CSVGSGAVGYTF TGCAGCGTTGGATCAGGGGCGGTCGGCTACACCTTC
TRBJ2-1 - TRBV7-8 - CASSSRVGSYNEQFF TGTGCCAGCAGCAGCAGGGTTGGCTCCTACAATGAGCAGTTCTTC
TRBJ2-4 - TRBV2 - CASSNRGILDIQYF TGTGCCAGCAGTAATAGAGGTATTCTAGACATTCAGTACTTC
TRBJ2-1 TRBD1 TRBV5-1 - CASSLGGTGNEQFF TGCGCCAGCAGCTTGGGTGGGACAGGGAATGAGCAGTTCTTC
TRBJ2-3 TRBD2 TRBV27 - CASRSFPGLAGGPGTDTQYF TGTGCCAGCAGATCGTTCCCGGGACTAGCGGGAGGGCCAGGCACAGATACGCAGTATTTT
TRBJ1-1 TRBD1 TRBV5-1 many CASSPGQPNTEAFF TGCGCCAGCAGCCCGGGACAGCCGAACACTGAAGCTTTCTTT
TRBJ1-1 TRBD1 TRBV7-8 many CASTQGRGNTEAFF TGTGCCAGCACACAGGGGAGAGGGAACACTGAAGCTTTCTTT
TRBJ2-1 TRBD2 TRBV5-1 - CASSFSGRASDNEQFF TGCGCCAGCAGCTTTAGCGGGAGGGCCTCTGACAATGAGCAGTTCTTC
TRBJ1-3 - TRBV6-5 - CASSYSRGSSGNTIYF TGTGCCAGCAGTTACTCGCGGGGGAGCTCTGGAAACACCATATATTTT
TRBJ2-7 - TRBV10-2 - CASSLSTSGPYEQYF TGCGCCAGCAGCCTTTCGACTTCTGGGCCCTACGAGCAGTACTTC
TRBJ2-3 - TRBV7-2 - CASSLGWGSGTDTQYF TGTGCCAGCAGCTTAGGATGGGGGTCGGGCACAGATACGCAGTATTTT
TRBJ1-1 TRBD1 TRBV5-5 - CASSLSGTGPWTEAFF TGTGCCAGCAGCTTGTCCGGGACAGGGCCATGGACTGAAGCTTTCTTT
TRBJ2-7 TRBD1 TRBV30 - CAWTAGTGSYEQYF TGTGCCTGGACTGCCGGGACAGGGTCCTACGAGCAGTACTTC
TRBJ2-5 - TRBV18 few CASSLQGLEGETQYF TGTGCCAGCTCGCTACAGGGCCTCGAGGGAGAGACCCAGTACTTC
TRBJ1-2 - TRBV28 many CASGQQGNYGYTF TGTGCCAGCGGACAACAGGGCAACTATGGCTACACCTTC
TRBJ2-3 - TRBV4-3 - CASSQDLQTVITDTQYF TGCGCCAGCAGCCAAGATCTTCAGACCGTCATCACAGATACGCAGTATTTT
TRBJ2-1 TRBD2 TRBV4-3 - CASSQDPSGIFDEQFF TGCGCCAGCAGCCAAGATCCCAGCGGGATTTTCGATGAGCAGTTCTTC
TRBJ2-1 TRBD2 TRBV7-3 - CASSRSGSNNEQFF TGTGCCAGCAGCCGTAGCGGGAGCAATAATGAGCAGTTCTTC
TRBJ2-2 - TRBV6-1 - CASSDASWGGELFF TGTGCCAGCAGTGACGCCTCTTGGGGCGGGGAGCTGTTTTTT